Presented here are 30 T cell receptor beta chains from one specimen sequenced in a study of PD-L1 blockade in urothelial cancer. Produced via immunoSEQ multiplex PCR; TCRdb's table is partial and in-frame only. Of roughly 45,000 clones in the sample, around nine tenths were seen once. This sample comprised PBMCs, obtained around atezolizumab (anti-PD-L1) treatment. The receptor set was obtained from a woman in her sixties or seventies with urothelial cancer.

This sequence joins TRBV7-8 and TRBJ1-5; D is perhaps TRBD1 (6 bases). The CDR3 sequence is 14 residues long. V was clipped by 4 bases and J by 7 bases, with 14 bases between them. Germline V lookup: CDR1 SGHVS, CDR2 FQNEAQ. Here the CDR3 reads CASSSGGGIQPQHF. The DNA of the CDR3 is TGTGCCAGCAGCTCCGGTGGGGGCATCCAGCCCCAGCATTTT.

V usage is TRBV9 and J usage is TRBJ2-1; 10 bases match TRBD2. The CDR3 contains 15 residues. V was pared by 3 bases and J by 5 bases, with 5 bases of the junction left unmatched. Germline V CDR1 and CDR2: SGDLS, YYNGEE. DNA for the CDR3: TGTGCCAGCAGCGGGACTAGCGGCCCCCACAATGAGCAGTTCTTC. As protein: CASSGTSGPHNEQFF.

The rearrangement joins TRBV11-2 to TRBJ2-6; 11 bases match TRBD1. CDR1 and CDR2 from the germline V gene are SGHAT and FQNNGV. This CDR3 comprises 18 residues. Losses at the gene ends were 5 bases for V and 0 bases for J; bases not matched to a gene: 6. The CDR3: CASSLGQGARSGANVLTF. The CDR3 region has the DNA TGTGCCAGCAGCCTAGGACAGGGGGCGCGCTCTGGGGCCAACGTCCTGACTTTC.

This rearrangement joins TRBV7-9 to TRBJ2-7; D possibly corresponds to TRBD2 (5 bases). Germline CDR1 SEHNR, CDR2 FQNEAQ (reference sequence). The CDR3 loop spans 14 amino acids. Trimming cost V 5 bases and J 2 bases, with 13 bases left between them. CDR3 residues: CASSRPGDPYEQYF. CDR3 nucleotide sequence: TGTGCCAGCAGCCGCCCCGGGGATCCCTACGAGCAGTACTTC.

This rearrangement joins TRBV15 to TRBJ2-7; D is ambiguous. The CDR3 length is 13 residues. CDR1 and CDR2 from the germline V gene are LNHNV and YYDKDF (reference sequence). V was trimmed by 0 bases and J by 3 bases, leaving 6 bases between them. CDR3 sequence reads: CATSRDTGYEQYF. As DNA, the CDR3 is TGTGCCACCAGCAGAGATACGGGCTACGAGCAGTACTTC.

The chain has TRBV19 and TRBJ2-3; D may be TRBD1 (6 bases). The V gene lost 5 bases and the J gene lost 4 bases, with 22 bases spanning the gap. This CDR3 is built from 17 residues. CDR1 is LNHDA, CDR2 SQIVND, per germline (reference sequence). CDR3 in amino acids: CASSPRGPRIQADTQYF. Written as DNA, the CDR3 is TGTGCCAGTAGTCCCAGGGGACCAAGAATTCAGGCAGATACGCAGTATTTT.

J is TRBJ2-7 and V is TRBV27, with 12 bases that match TRBD2. CDR3 length: 17 residues. V was clipped by 5 bases and J by 3 bases; unmatched bases: 11. The germline V gene has CDR1 MNHEY and CDR2 SMNVEV (reference sequence). The CDR3 is CASSPLAGGPWNYEQYF. The CDR3 DNA reads TGTGCCAGCAGTCCCCTAGCGGGAGGGCCATGGAACTACGAGCAGTACTTC.

This CDR3 is CASSWTPGTSGGVDTQYF. CDR3 in DNA: TGTGCCAGCAGCTGGACTCCCGGGACTAGCGGGGGGGTAGATACGCAGTATTTT. The V and J genes are TRBV5-6 and TRBJ2-3; 16 nucleotides match TRBD2. Germline CDR1 SGHDT, CDR2 YYEEEE. V was pared by 3 bases and J by 5 bases, with 9 bases of the junction left unmatched. This CDR3 spans 18 amino acids.

The chain is built from TRBV20-1 and TRBJ2-7; 7 nucleotides match TRBD2. The germline CDR1 and CDR2 sequences are DFQATT and SNEGSKA (reference sequence). This CDR3 spans 11 amino acids. The trim removed 5 bases at V and 5 bases at J, leaving 3 bases unmatched. The CDR3 nucleotides are TGCAGTGCTCGGACTAGGAACGAGCAGTACTTC. Amino acid sequence: CSARTRNEQYF.

The rearrangement joins TRBV27 to TRBJ1-1; D is unclear. With 7 bases removed from V and 5 bases from J, the gap between germline ends came to 20 bases. Germline CDR1 MNHEY, CDR2 SMNVEV (reference sequence). The CDR3 has 15 residues. CDR3 sequence reads: CASTLGAGRGTEAFF. CDR3 nucleotide sequence: TGTGCCAGCACCCTAGGCGCGGGTCGTGGAACTGAAGCTTTCTTT.

The chain has TRBV28 and TRBJ2-3; TRBD1 matches 8 bases. The V gene's germline CDR1 is MDHEN and CDR2 SYDVKM. This CDR3 region has 16 residues. The J segment lost 1 base and the V segment lost 5 bases, leaving 8 bases of the junction unmatched. CDR3 nucleotides: TGTGCCAGCAGTGTCCAGGGGGCTGCGGGCACAGATACGCAGTATTTT. Its protein is CASSVQGAAGTDTQYF.

There are a few counts of this clone. The CDR3 here is CASSTSTAALADTYNEQFF. CDR3 DNA: TGCGCCAGCAGCACCTCGACAGCGGCACTAGCGGATACTTACAATGAGCAGTTCTTC. The chain links TRBV5-1 to TRBJ2-1, with 8 nucleotides matching TRBD2. The CDR3 is 19 residues long. The ends lost 4 bases at V and 4 bases at J; junction bases unmatched: 19. CDR1 is SGHRS, CDR2 YFSETQ, per germline.

This clone has only a few counts. CDR3 amino acids: CASSKLQGARGYTF. The CDR3 bases are TGTGCCAGCAGCAAACTACAGGGGGCGCGAGGCTACACCTTC. This sequence joins TRBV21-1 and TRBJ1-2; no DNA check was done on the table's D call, TRBD1. TRBV21-1 is shown as a pseudogene. The CDR3 has 14 amino acids.

The rearrangement joins TRBV4-1 to TRBJ1-2; 8 bases align to TRBD1. V dropped 0 bases and J dropped 4; count of bases not matched to a gene: 4. The length of the CDR3 is 15 residues. Germline values: CDR1 MGHRA, CDR2 YSYEKL. The CDR3: CASSQEGQVLYGYTF. The CDR3 region has the DNA TGCGCCAGCAGCCAAGAGGGACAGGTCCTCTATGGCTACACCTTC.

V and J are TRBV12-5 and TRBJ2-1; D perhaps matches TRBD1 (5 bases). The V gene lost 5 bases and the J gene lost 6 bases, with 8 bases spanning the gap. CDR3 length: 12 amino acids. Germline-derived CDR1 and CDR2 are LGHNT and FRNRAP. The CDR3 DNA reads TGTGCTAGTGGTCAGGACACCAATGAGCAGTTCTTC. Its translation is CASGQDTNEQFF. Using reference TRBV12-5 and TRBJ2-1 for the parts outside the CDR3, the full variable domain is DARVTQTPRHKVTEMGQEVTMRCQPILGHNTVFWYRQTMMQGLELLAYFRNRAPLDDSGMPKDRFSAEMPDATLATLKIQPSEPRDSAVYFCASGQDTNEQFFGPGTRLTVL.

The chain joins TRBV10-1 to TRBJ2-1; 7 nucleotides match TRBD1. This CDR3 spans 15 amino acids. The germline CDR1 and CDR2 sequences are WNHNN and SYGVQD (reference sequence). Trimming at V came to 2 bases and at J to 9 bases, leaving 10 bases not matched to a gene. CDR3 amino acids: CASSEASSRQGEQFF. CDR3 sequence (DNA): TGCGCCAGCAGTGAGGCCTCATCTCGACAGGGTGAGCAGTTCTTC.

The chain is built from TRBV7-9 and TRBJ2-1, with D perhaps matching TRBD2 (6 bases). CDR3 size: 12 residues. Per germline, CDR1 SEHNR and CDR2 FQNEAQ (reference sequence). V was clipped by 5 bases and J by 12 bases, with 14 bases between them. The DNA of the CDR3 is TGTGCCAGCAGCGGGGACTTCCCAGTGCAGTTCTTC. The encoded protein is CASSGDFPVQFF.

About this clone: The same CDR3 arises from other DNA sequences in this sample as well. CDR3 bases: TGTGCCAGCAGTTTCAGGGGCTATGGCTACACCTTC. Protein product: CASSFRGYGYTF. The V call is TRBV28, the J call TRBJ1-2; TRBD1 is a possible D gene (6 bases). Trimming left V 3 bases short and J 4 bases short, with 6 bases between. This CDR3 contains 12 residues. Germline CDR1 is MDHEN and CDR2 is SYDVKM.

V usage is TRBV7-8 and J usage is TRBJ2-3; weak D call: TRBD1 (6 bases). The V and J ends lost 5 bases and 3 bases respectively, with 24 bases between them. The CDR3 has 18 residues. CDR1 SGHVS and CDR2 FQNEAQ come from the germline V gene. DNA of the CDR3: TGTGCCAGCAGCCCTAAATTAAACCGGGACATCCAAACAGATACGCAGTATTTT. It translates to CASSPKLNRDIQTDTQYF.

CDR3 region: CASSRTGYRNTIYF. For the CDR3, the DNA is TGTGCCAGCAGCCGGACAGGGTACCGAAACACCATATATTTT. The rearrangement uses TRBV6-5 and TRBJ1-3; the match to TRBD1 covers 8 bases. CDR1 and CDR2 (germline): MNHEY, SVGAGI. The trim removed 6 bases at V and 5 bases at J, leaving 6 bases unmatched. The CDR3 sequence is 14 residues long.

The V call is TRBV28, the J call TRBJ1-2, with 11 bases fitting TRBD1. The V and J ends lost 3 bases and 8 bases, in that order; junction bases with no gene match: 8. CDR3 length: 15 residues. Germline CDR1 and CDR2: MDHEN and SYDVKM. The CDR3 DNA follows: TGTGCCAGCAGTTTCGGACAGGGGGCTTTTGGAGGCTACACCTTC. Its translation is CASSFGQGAFGGYTF.

The chain employs TRBV7-2 and TRBJ2-7, with a weak D call TRBD2 (6 bases). Trimming shortened V by 6 bases and J by 0 bases, and 15 bases separated the two germline ends. The germline V gene encodes CDR1 SGHTA and CDR2 FQGNSA. The CDR3 runs to 15 residues. In nucleotides, the CDR3 is TGTGCCAGCAGTCAAGTCGGCGGGGCCTCCTACGAGCAGTACTTC. Protein sequence: CASSQVGGASYEQYF.

The V call is TRBV7-9, the J call TRBJ1-1; D gene unclear. Trimming took 5 bases from V and 0 from J, leaving 10 bases between them. The CDR3 has 14 residues. The V gene's germline CDR1 is SEHNR and CDR2 FQNEAQ (reference sequence). The CDR3 DNA reads TGTGCCAGCAGCGACTCCCTATTGAACACTGAAGCTTTCTTT. Encoded protein: CASSDSLLNTEAFF.

The chain carries TRBV19 and TRBJ2-1; D remains ambiguous. Deletions cut 5 bases from V and 4 bases from J, with 9 bases between. CDR1 and CDR2 (germline): LNHDA, SQIVND (reference sequence). The CDR3 sequence is 13 residues long. CDR3 protein: CASSPTLYNEQFF. As DNA, the CDR3 is TGTGCCAGTAGTCCGACATTGTACAATGAGCAGTTCTTC.

This rearrangement joins TRBV25-1 to TRBJ1-3; possibly TRBD1 for D (6 bases). The CDR3 contains 15 residues. CDR1 and CDR2 from the germline V gene are MGHDK and SYGVNS. The V and J ends lost 2 bases and 2 bases respectively, with 10 bases between them. Here the CDR3 reads CASSERGGPGNTIYF. The CDR3 coding sequence is TGTGCCAGCAGTGAAAGGGGGGGACCTGGAAACACCATATATTTT.

The rearrangement links TRBV27 to TRBJ1-3, with 8 bases that match TRBD1. This CDR3 is 16 amino acids long. V lost 7 bases, J lost 0 bases, and 8 bases stayed unmatched. Per germline, CDR1 MNHEY and CDR2 SMNVEV (reference sequence). In nucleotides, the CDR3 is TGTGCCAGCACTAAGACAGGGGTCCACTCTGGAAACACCATATATTTT. Amino acids: CASTKTGVHSGNTIYF.

This clone was counted only a few times. The gene calls are TRBV29-1 and TRBJ1-5; no definite D call. CDR1 and CDR2 from the germline V gene are SQVTM and ANQGSEA. Trimming removed 4 bases from V and 4 bases from J, with 8 bases in between. The CDR3 length is 12 residues. The CDR3 nucleotides are TGCAGCGTTGGAGGGTTGAATCAGCCCCAGCATTTT. The encoded protein is CSVGGLNQPQHF.

The chain couples TRBV11-2 to TRBJ2-5; TRBD1 agrees at 8 bases. Per germline, CDR1 SGHAT and CDR2 FQNNGV. The length of the CDR3 is 14 residues. V was pared by 5 bases and J by 1 base, with 3 bases of the junction left unmatched. CDR3 sequence (DNA): TGTGCCAGCAGCCAAGACAGGGGCCAAGAGACCCAGTACTTC. Encoded protein: CASSQDRGQETQYF.

The CDR3 bases are TGTGCCAGCAGCTTGGGGACAACCCAAGAGACCCAGTACTTC. It specifies CASSLGTTQETQYF. The genes are TRBV11-2 and TRBJ2-5, with D perhaps TRBD1 (6 bases). Trimming removed 3 bases at V and 1 base at J, with 9 bases between. CDR3 size: 14 residues. The V gene's germline CDR1 is SGHAT and CDR2 FQNNGV.

The gene calls are TRBV19 and TRBJ2-7, with TRBD2 matching 7 bases. In germline, CDR1 is LNHDA, CDR2 SQIVND (reference sequence). V shed 2 bases and J 0 bases; nucleotides not matched to a gene: 13. This CDR3 is 18 amino acids long. This CDR3 reads CASSINPALADTSYEQYF. DNA of the CDR3: TGTGCCAGTAGTATAAACCCCGCCCTAGCGGATACCTCCTACGAGCAGTACTTC.